What follows are 3 T cell receptor beta chains derived from one specimen sequenced in a study of CD8+CD57+ T cells in acquired aplastic anemia. CDR3 and TCR beta VDJ profiling relied on genomic DNA as the template. TCRdb re-called the reads with MiXCR, one entry per CDR3 protein. Of a few hundred thousand distinct CDR3 sequences listed, around 32% are singletons. Previously, flow cytometry had revealed CD8+CD57+ cell expansion in the patients chosen for sequencing. Sequencing was done on a sample of sorted CD4+, CD8+, or CD8+CD57+ T cells (not recorded which) from PBMCs. The receptors here all came from a human donor with aplastic anemia.

This clonotype was seen only a few times. The chain recombines TRBV4-2 with TRBJ2-5; no reliable D call. The CDR3 totals 15 residues. V lost 0 bases and J lost 1, with 9 bases in between. Germline V CDR1 and CDR2: LGHNA, YNFKEQ. CDR3 protein: CASSQDIPPQETQYF. In DNA form, the CDR3 reads TGTGCCAGCAGCCAAGATATACCGCCCCAAGAGACCCAGTACTTC.

This clonotype was recorded a few times. The chain carries TRBV2 and TRBJ2-5, with 7 nucleotides matching TRBD2. CDR1 and CDR2 from the germline V gene are SNHLY and FYNNEI. CDR3 length: 13 residues. V lost 2 bases and J lost 5; bases outside the gene matches: 2. The CDR3 nucleotides read TGTGCCAGCAGTGAAAGCGGGGTCGAGACCCAGTACTTC. Encoded protein: CASSESGVETQYF.

This clonotype was found a few times. V gene TRBV9 combines with J gene TRBJ2-5; 7 bases fit TRBD2. The CDR3 has 14 amino acids. V shed 3 bases, J shed 5 bases, and the junction held 7 bases outside the gene matches. CDR1 is SGDLS, CDR2 YYNGEE, per germline. In DNA, the CDR3 is TGTGCCAGCAGCGGCAGCGGGGTCAGGGAGACCCAGTACTTC. Amino acid sequence: CASSGSGVRETQYF.